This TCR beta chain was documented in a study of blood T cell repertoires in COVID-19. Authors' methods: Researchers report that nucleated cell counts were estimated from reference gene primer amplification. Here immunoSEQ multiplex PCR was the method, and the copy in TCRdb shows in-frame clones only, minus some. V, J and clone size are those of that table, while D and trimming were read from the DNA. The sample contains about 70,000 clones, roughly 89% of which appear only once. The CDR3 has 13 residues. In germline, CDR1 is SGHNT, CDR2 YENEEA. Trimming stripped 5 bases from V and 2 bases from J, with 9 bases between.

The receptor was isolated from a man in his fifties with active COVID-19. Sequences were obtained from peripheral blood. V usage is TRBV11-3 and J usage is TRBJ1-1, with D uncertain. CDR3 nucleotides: TGTGCCAGCAGCCCGGGGTCCAACACTGAAGCTTTCTTT. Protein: CASSPGSNTEAFF.